The following is a T cell receptor beta chain sequence with its context. What it binds is not known. These data come from a study of cytomegalovirus exposure and HLA in healthy donors. As for the study in general: The 120 or so validation repertoires used the same platform as the approximately 670 first-cohort repertoires, a later analysis reported. Study observations and caveats: Cytomegalovirus status was reportedly diagnosed by the classifier with high specificity and sensitivity. Cytomegalovirus-associated TCR beta chains were listed, numbering some 180.

Here immunoSEQ multiplex PCR was the method, and the copy in TCRdb shows in-frame clones only, minus some. The table shows under 400,000 clones, with roughly 90% occurring only once. The CDR3 is 16 residues long. With V trimmed by 6 bases and J by 1 base, 8 bases remained unmatched. CDR1 and CDR2 (germline): MNHNY, SVGAGI (reference sequence). The chain carries TRBV6-6 and TRBJ1-5, with TRBD1 identical over 8 bases. Sequenced sample: PBMCs. The clonotype originates from a man aged 30 to 39 in good health and CMV-seronegative. CDR3 region: CASSPIDRGSNQPQHF. In DNA, the CDR3 is TGTGCCAGCAGCCCCATCGACAGGGGAAGCAATCAGCCCCAGCATTTT.